A selection of T cell receptor beta chains follows, all from one sample in a study of T cell repertoires in cytomegalovirus infection. Each CDR3 protein is one row after TCRdb ran MiXCR on the reads. Of about 68,000 distinct CDR3 sequences listed, roughly 20% are singletons. Their specific antigens are unknown. Source material: PBMCs, sequenced either directly or after in vitro stimulation (not recorded which). These receptors were obtained from a human donor in good health (CMV status not recorded). Some clones in this sample may be carry-over from other donors' samples. CDR3s include the opening cysteine and the closing phenylalanine or tryptophan. The order of the fields is D gene, J gene, V gene, clone size, CDR3 DNA, CDR3 protein. A D gene is named only where the DNA matches it firmly. Clone size is stated in some rows and not others, as once, few, many or a class when expanded.

NA TRBJ1-3 TRBV7-8 NA TGTGCCAGCAGCTCTATTAATCCGGGAAACACCATATATTTT CASSSINPGNTIYF
NA TRBJ2-1 TRBV5-6 NA TGTGCCAGCAGCCTAGGTGTCGGAGGACTGTTCTTC CASSLGVGGLFF
NA TRBJ1-1 TRBV2 NA TGTGCCAGCAATTTTGCGGAGGGCACTGAAGCTTTCTTT CASNFAEGTEAFF
NA TRBJ2-7 TRBV28 few TGTGCCAGCAGTTTAGGAGGGGGGTACGAGCAGTACTTC CASSLGGGYEQYF
TRBD1 TRBJ2-7 TRBV7-8 few TGTGCCAGCAGCCCCTCACGTTGGACAGGGGTCTCCTACGAGCAGTACTTC CASSPSRWTGVSYEQYF
NA TRBJ2-5 TRBV2 NA TGTGCCAGCAGTGAACCTAGCGAAAGAAGGGAGACCCAGTACTTC CASSEPSERRETQYF
TRBD2 TRBJ2-1 TRBV5-1 NA TGCGCCAGCAGCTTGGCCAGGGTAGCGGGAGCGCGTGAGCAGTTCTTC CASSLARVAGAREQFF
NA TRBJ1-1 TRBV7-6 many TGTGCCAGCAGCCGAGGGGGATCGAACACTGAAGCTTTCTTT CASSRGGSNTEAFF
NA TRBJ1-4 TRBV28 many TGTGCCAGCAGTTTAATGGGGGCTCAGGAAAAACTGTTTTTT CASSLMGAQEKLFF
NA TRBJ1-2 TRBV20-1 NA TGCAGTGCTGGACGGCACTATGGCTACACCTTC CSAGRHYGYTF
NA TRBJ2-4 TRBV19 many TGTGCCAGTAGTATGGGGCGACAGGCGGTGGCCAAAAACATTCAGTACTTC CASSMGRQAVAKNIQYF
NA TRBJ2-1 TRBV18 NA TGTGCCAGCTCACCCCCCGGGATTTACAATGAGCAGTTCTTC CASSPPGIYNEQFF
NA TRBJ2-4 TRBV6-1 NA TGTGCCAGCAGGGCAGGTCGTCGACTAGCCAAAAACATTCAGTACTTC CASRAGRRLAKNIQYF
TRBD2 TRBJ2-1 TRBV5-1 NA TGCGCCAGCAGCTTAGGGACTAGCGGGAGTCATGAGCAGTTCTTC CASSLGTSGSHEQFF
NA TRBJ1-2 TRBV7-9 NA TGTGCCAGCAGCTTGGCTCATCGGGGGGACTATGGCTACACCTTC CASSLAHRGDYGYTF
NA TRBJ1-4 TRBV7-8 few TGTGCCAGCAGCTCAGGACAGTCCGCGAATGAAAAACTGTTTTTT CASSSGQSANEKLFF
TRBD2 TRBJ2-3 TRBV7-4 few TGTGCCAGGATCGGGCAACTAGCGGGACCTTCAGATACGCAGTATTTT CARIGQLAGPSDTQYF
NA TRBJ1-2 TRBV7-2 many TGTGCCAGCAGCTTAAACCCGATGGCCTGGATCCTTAGGCACGGCTACACCTTC CASSLNPMAWILRHGYTF
NA TRBJ2-4 TRBV7-8 few TGTGCCAGCAGCTTAGCGGCCGGGCCGAACATTCAGTACTTC CASSLAAGPNIQYF
NA TRBJ2-1 TRBV2 many TGTGCCAGCAGTGAAGCGCGACGGACCTACAATGAGCAGTTCTTC CASSEARRTYNEQFF
TRBD1 TRBJ1-6 TRBV12-3/TRBV12-4 few TGTGCCAGCAGCATGGGACAGATTGACAATTCACCCCTCCACTTT CASSMGQIDNSPLHF